This T cell receptor (beta chain) was obtained from a study of PD-1 blockade in classical Hodgkin lymphoma. Study findings and constraints: The authors have not defined what causes the repertoire differences, possibly disease activity or prior therapy. TCR diversity at baseline was reported to be reduced in newly diagnosed patients relative to healthy donors.

Time point specified: newly diagnosed, previously untreated cHL patient sample. Magnetic negative selection, applied to thawed PBMCs, was used to isolate the CD8+ T cells. For comparison, PBMCs from newly diagnosed, untreated classical Hodgkin lymphoma were used. The V gene's germline CDR1 is MNHEY and CDR2 SMNVEV (reference sequence). CDR3 length: 17 residues. The J segment lost 3 bases and the V segment lost 6 bases, leaving 10 bases of the junction unmatched. The protocol was immunoSEQ multiplex PCR, while the TCRdb copy is restricted to in-frame clones and leaves out a portion. The repertoire holds 13,000 to 15,000 clones, 91% seen once, with approximately 6.2% in the top ten. Concerning this clone itself: Its antigen is currently unknown.

Sequencing input: CD8+ T cells from blood. J is TRBJ2-3 and V is TRBV27; 12 bases line up with TRBD2. This TCR was recovered from a human donor with classical Hodgkin lymphoma. CDR3 nucleotide sequence: TGTGCCAGCAGCCTCCTCCTAGCGGGAGGGCCGACAGATACGCAGTATTTT. Translating gives CASSLLLAGGPTDTQYF.